Listed below are T cell receptor beta chains from one sample, sequenced in a study of human CD4 T cells and Enterobacteriaceae. Clones were sequenced by immunoSEQ multiplex PCR, and TCRdb holds only the in-frame ones, with some missing. The data hold about 29,000 clones, with roughly four fifths observed a single time. Sequencing was done on a sample of memory CD4+ T cells from blood. The source is a human donor in good health. CDR3s include the opening cysteine and the closing phenylalanine or tryptophan. A D gene is named only where the DNA matches it firmly. Rows may omit the clone size; those that give it use once, few, many or a size class.

TRBJ2-7,once,TRBV2,.,TGTGCCAGCACCTTGACAGGATCCTACGAGCAGTACTTC,CASTLTGSYEQYF
TRBJ2-1,.,TRBV6-1,.,TGTGCCAGCAGTGGACAGGGTTCCGGGAGGGGATCCTACAATGAGCAGTTCTTC,CASSGQGSGRGSYNEQFF
TRBJ1-5,.,TRBV6-5,.,TGTGCCAGCAGTTATCGGCAGGGGCGTCAGCCCCAGCATTTT,CASSYRQGRQPQHF
TRBJ2-7,.,TRBV27,.,TGTGCCAGCAGTTTATATTCGCAGGGCGGCTACGAGCAGTACTTC,CASSLYSQGGYEQYF
TRBJ2-7,.,TRBV7-8,.,TGTGCCAGCAGCTTAGGCAGGTCTCGGGCCTCCTACGAGCAGTACTTC,CASSLGRSRASYEQYF
TRBJ2-3,.,TRBV29-1,.,TGCAGCGTTCGGGCAGATACGCAGTATTTT,CSVRADTQYF
TRBJ2-7,.,TRBV5-4,TRBD2,TGTGCCAGCTCCAGCGGGAGGGACGAGCAGTACTTC,CASSSGRDEQYF
TRBJ1-4,.,TRBV7-6,.,TGTGCCAGCAGCTCCAGGGGTTATAATGAAAAACTGTTTTTT,CASSSRGYNEKLFF
TRBJ1-5,.,TRBV10-2,.,TGCGCCAGCAGTGAGGAGACAGGTTATAGCAATCAGCCCCAGCATTTT,CASSEETGYSNQPQHF
TRBJ2-2,.,TRBV7-3,TRBD2,TGTGCCAGCAGCTTCGGACTAGCGGGGTCCCCCGGGGAGCTGTTTTTT,CASSFGLAGSPGELFF
TRBJ1-2,.,TRBV28,.,TGTGCCAGCAGTACGACGGACCCTTCTAACTATGGCTACACCTTC,CASSTTDPSNYGYTF
TRBJ1-1,.,TRBV5-1,.,TGCGCCAGCACCCATTATAAAGGGGGCACTGAAGCTTTCTTT,CASTHYKGGTEAFF
TRBJ2-7,.,TRBV11-3,.,TGTGCCAGCAGCCTGAGACAGTCCTACGAGCAGTACTTC,CASSLRQSYEQYF
TRBJ2-1,.,TRBV7-3,.,TGTGCCAGCAGCTTAAACCGGGGGGCTGGTGAGCAGTTCTTC,CASSLNRGAGEQFF
TRBJ2-3,.,TRBV5-8,.,TGTGCCAGCAGCTTATCCGGGAGTTCAACAGATACGCAGTATTTT,CASSLSGSSTDTQYF
TRBJ1-2,.,TRBV29-1,.,TGCAGCGACCGGGCTGACCTAAACTATGGCTACACCTTC,CSDRADLNYGYTF
TRBJ2-2,.,TRBV5-1,TRBD1,TGCGCCAGCCGCCGGGGACAGGGGCAAAACGGGGAGCTGTTTTTT,CASRRGQGQNGELFF
TRBJ2-7,.,TRBV11-2,.,TGTGCCAGCAGCTTATCCCACAGCGGCGCGGAAGCCTACGAGCAGTACTTC,CASSLSHSGAEAYEQYF
TRBJ1-1,.,TRBV6-5,.,TGTGCCAGCAGTTTTGACTTGAACACTGAAGCTTTCTTT,CASSFDLNTEAFF
TRBJ2-1,once,TRBV11-2,TRBD2,TGTGCCAGCAGCCCCCTGGGAGGGCCCCTGTACAATGAGCAGTTCTTC,CASSPLGGPLYNEQFF
TRBJ2-7,.,TRBV9,TRBD1,TGTGCCAGCAGCCAATCGGTAGGGACAGGGCTGTACGAGCAGTACTTC,CASSQSVGTGLYEQYF
TRBJ2-5,.,TRBV5-5,.,TGTGCCAGCAGCTTTCAGGCCACGAGGGAGACCCAGTACTTC,CASSFQATRETQYF
TRBJ2-1,.,TRBV7-9,TRBD1,TGTGCCAGCAGCCTACAGGGGAATGAGCAGTTCTTC,CASSLQGNEQFF
TRBJ2-3,.,TRBV11-2,.,TGTGCCAGCAGCTCCCAGGGCGGAAGCACAGATACGCAGTATTTT,CASSSQGGSTDTQYF
TRBJ2-1,.,TRBV10-1,TRBD2,TGCGCCAGCAGAGCTCTGCCCTGGGGGGGAAGCTCCTACAATGAGCAGTTCTTC,CASRALPWGGSSYNEQFF
TRBJ2-1,.,TRBV11-2,.,TGTGCCAGCAGCTTAGATCGACGGGACAATGAGCAGTTCTTC,CASSLDRRDNEQFF
TRBJ1-2,.,TRBV6-5,TRBD1,TGTGCCAGCAGTTATGGGTCAGGGGGCGCAGGGTTTGGCTACACCTTC,CASSYGSGGAGFGYTF
TRBJ2-2,.,TRBV10-3,.,TGTGCCATCAGGGTTACGAACACCGGGGAGCTGTTTTTT,CAIRVTNTGELFF
TRBJ1-1,few,TRBV5-1,.,TGCGCCAGCAGCCCTAGGGAGGGTGGGAACACTGAAGCTTTCTTT,CASSPREGGNTEAFF
TRBJ1-6,.,TRBV27,TRBD1,TGTGCCAGCAGCCCTGGTGGGGACAGGGGGCGACCCCTCCACTTT,CASSPGGDRGRPLHF
TRBJ2-7,.,TRBV7-6,TRBD2,TGTGCCAGCAGCTTGGGGGTGGCGGGGGACGAGCAGTACTTC,CASSLGVAGDEQYF
TRBJ1-5,.,TRBV6-1,.,TGTGCCAGCCATTCAGACACGTATCAGCCCCAGCATTTT,CASHSDTYQPQHF
TRBJ2-1,.,TRBV2,TRBD2,TGTGCCAGCAAGTCTGACGGGAGGGGTGAGCAGTTCTTC,CASKSDGRGEQFF
TRBJ2-1,.,TRBV28,TRBD2,TGTGCCAGCAGTCCTGCCCTTAGCGGGAGGGAAGATGAGCAGTTCTTC,CASSPALSGREDEQFF
TRBJ2-7,.,TRBV6-5,TRBD1,TGTGCCAGCAGTTCCGGGACAGGGAGCCACGAGCAGTACTTC,CASSSGTGSHEQYF
TRBJ2-7,.,TRBV9,TRBD2,TGTGCCAGCAGCCGAGGGACTAGCGGGATGGGAGGGGGCGAGCAGTACTTC,CASSRGTSGMGGGEQYF
TRBJ2-1,.,TRBV5-1,TRBD1,TGCGCCAGCAGCTTAGGGGACAGGGAGAATGAGCAGTTCTTC,CASSLGDRENEQFF
TRBJ1-1,few,TRBV4-2,.,TGTGCCAGCAGCGCCCAGTCGGAGCTCCGAGGGACTGAAGCTTTCTTT,CASSAQSELRGTEAFF
TRBJ2-7,once,TRBV30,.,TGTGCCTCAGCAGGATCTGAAGGGGCAGAGCAGTACTTC,CASAGSEGAEQYF
TRBJ2-7,.,TRBV5-6,.,TGTGCCAGCAGGAAGGTCGCGGGGTACGAGCAGTACTTC,CASRKVAGYEQYF
TRBJ2-3,.,TRBV9,.,TGTGCCAGCAGCAGCCGACAGTCGCTTACAGATACGCAGTATTTT,CASSSRQSLTDTQYF
TRBJ2-7,medium-sized,TRBV19,.,TGTGCCAGTAGTATTAGTAACACCGCCTACGAGCAGTACTTC,CASSISNTAYEQYF
TRBJ1-1,.,TRBV29-1,TRBD1,TGCAGCGTTGAAAGGCAGGGGGAAACTGAAGCTTTCTTT,CSVERQGETEAFF
TRBJ1-1,.,TRBV11-1,.,TGTGCCAGCAGCTTAGCCGGGTCGGTCACTGAAGCTTTCTTT,CASSLAGSVTEAFF
TRBJ1-3,.,TRBV9,.,TGTGCCAGCAGCCCTCCCACTGGAAACACCATATATTTT,CASSPPTGNTIYF
TRBJ2-1,.,TRBV7-3,.,TGTGCCAGCAGCCCCTACAAAGACAGACTATACAATGAGCAGTTCTTC,CASSPYKDRLYNEQFF
TRBJ2-1,once,TRBV27,.,TGTGCCAGCAGTTCGGCAGCCGGGTTTAGTTCCTACAATGAGCAGTTCTTC,CASSSAAGFSSYNEQFF
TRBJ2-3,.,TRBV6-1,.,TGTGCCAGCAGTGAAGCAGGGGGTAACACCGGACGGATTATTTGGGCAGATACGCAGTATTTT,CASSEAGGNTGRIIWADTQYF
TRBJ1-5,few,TRBV30,.,TGTGCCTGGAGCTCGAATGGCAATCAGCCCCAGCATTTT,CAWSSNGNQPQHF